Below are 26 T cell receptor beta chains sequenced from a single sample in a study of T-cell reconstitution after alpha-beta-depleted transplantation in children. Library preparation (for TCRbeta) was performed with unique molecular identifiers. TCRdb independently ran MiXCR on the PCR reads; one entry per CDR3 protein. There are approximately 350,000 distinct CDR3 sequences in the sample; 15% to 20% occur only once, and approximately 38% lies in the top ten. The starting material was PBMCs, mostly from graft donor cells, obtained 360 days after TCRalphabeta/CD19-depleted stem cell transplant. Every receptor here comes from a male patient between 2 and 10 years old who had a stem cell transplant for acute lymphoblastic leukemia, so the T cells may come from the graft donor.

The rearrangement joins TRBV4-3 to TRBJ2-7; possibly TRBD2 for D (6 bases). V was cut by 0 bases and J by 3 bases, with 18 bases left in between. The CDR3 covers 17 residues. Germline lookup yields CDR1 LGHNA and CDR2 YSLEER. CDR3 residues: CASSQDIWRGGHYEQYF. CDR3 coding DNA: TGCGCCAGCAGCCAAGACATTTGGCGGGGAGGCCACTACGAGCAGTACTTC.

The J gene is TRBJ2-2, the V gene TRBV11-1; 11 bases are shared with TRBD2. CDR3 length: 20 amino acids. J was trimmed by 1 base and V by 5 bases; bases with no gene match: 15. Germline assignment: CDR1 SGHAT and CDR2 FQDESV (reference sequence). CDR3 bases: TGTGCCAGCAGCCAGAAGACTAGCGGGATTTGGGGGGGGAACACCGGGGAGCTGTTTTTT. Translating gives CASSQKTSGIWGGNTGELFF.

The chain joins TRBV2 to TRBJ2-1, with TRBD1 matching over 11 bases. J was trimmed by 8 bases and V by 7 bases; bases with no gene match: 7. The CDR3 covers 14 residues. The V gene's germline CDR1 is SNHLY and CDR2 FYNNEI. CDR3 residues: CASIGQGAKDEQFF. CDR3 in DNA: TGTGCCAGCATAGGACAGGGGGCGAAGGATGAGCAGTTCTTC.

This clonotype came up many times. The chain combines TRBV27 with TRBJ2-7; a possible D gene is TRBD2 (6 bases). The CDR3 totals 13 residues. V was pared by 2 bases and J by 6 bases, with 11 bases between. CDR1 is MNHEY and CDR2 is SMNVEV in the germline V gene (reference sequence). CDR3 bases: TGTGCCAGCAGTTTAGGAGGGTTGGGCGAGCAGTACTTC. Amino acids: CASSLGGLGEQYF.

The chain couples TRBV4-3 to TRBJ1-1; the match to TRBD1 covers 9 bases. Trimming took 8 bases from V and 0 from J; bases not matched to a gene: 10. CDR1 is LGHNA and CDR2 is YSLEER in the germline V gene. This CDR3 is built from 16 residues. As DNA, the CDR3 is TGCGCCAGCGCGGACAGGGGTCCACTCATGAACACTGAAGCTTTCTTT. It is translated as CASADRGPLMNTEAFF.

The chain recombines TRBV27 with TRBJ2-1, with 8 bases identical to TRBD2. V shed 5 bases and J 3 bases; nucleotides not matched to a gene: 6. Germline CDR1 reads MNHEY; CDR2 reads SMNVEV (reference sequence). The CDR3 consists of 15 residues. For the CDR3, the DNA is TGTGCCAGCAGTCGGGGGGGGAGGTTCTACAATGAGCAGTTCTTC. It is translated as CASSRGGRFYNEQFF.

The chain carries TRBV4-3 and TRBJ1-3; D unresolved. V was clipped by 3 bases and J by 1 base, with 7 bases between them. Looked up from germline, CDR1 is LGHNA and CDR2 is YSLEER. The CDR3 spans 14 residues. Written as DNA, the CDR3 is TGCGCCAGCAGCCAGGCACATTCTGGAAACACCATATATTTT. This encodes CASSQAHSGNTIYF.

This clonotype has ten or more counts. V gene TRBV29-1 combines with J gene TRBJ2-1; a possible D gene is TRBD2 (5 bases). This CDR3 comprises 10 residues. Looked up from germline, CDR1 is SQVTM and CDR2 is ANQGSEA. Deletions cut 7 bases from V and 10 bases from J, with 11 bases between. In DNA, the CDR3 is TGCAGCGCCTCGTCGGGGGAGCAGTTCTTC. This gives the protein CSASSGEQFF.

This clonotype was seen only a few times. The rearrangement joins TRBV29-1 to TRBJ1-2; D perhaps matches TRBD1 (6 bases). CDR3 length: 12 residues. Per the germline V gene, CDR1 is SQVTM and CDR2 is ANQGSEA. The ends were cut back, 6 bases at V and 2 bases at J, with 10 bases in the middle. The CDR3 DNA sequence: TGCAGCGTAACTACAGGGAACTATGGCTACACCTTC. Translation: CSVTTGNYGYTF.

The gene calls are TRBV28 and TRBJ1-6; D unresolved. This CDR3 contains 12 residues. Germline values: CDR1 MDHEN, CDR2 SYDVKM. V lost 0 bases and J 9 bases, leaving 3 bases between the germline ends. CDR3 coding DNA: TGTGCCAGCAGTTTATGGGGTTCACCCCTCCACTTT. It codes for CASSLWGSPLHF. Combining the CDR3 with reference TRBV28 and TRBJ1-6 gives the whole variable domain DVKVTQSSRYLVKRTGEKVFLECVQDMDHENMFWYRQDPGLGLRLIYFSYDVKMKEKGDIPEGYSVSREKKERFSLILESASTNQTSMYLCASSLWGSPLHFGNGTRLTVT.

This clonotype came up many times. This chain joins TRBV10-3 and TRBJ1-3; tentatively, D is TRBD1 (6 bases). Germline V gene data show CDR1 as ENHRY and CDR2 as SYGVKD. CDR3 length: 19 residues. V gave up 0 bases and J gave up 0 bases, with 18 bases separating them. CDR3 sequence (DNA): TGTGCCATCAGTGAGTCGAACCGGGCAGGGGCGAGCTCTGGAAACACCATATATTTT. Its protein product is CAISESNRAGASSGNTIYF.

This sequence joins TRBV5-1 and TRBJ2-5, with a weak D call TRBD1 (6 bases). Between the trimmed V and J ends, which lost 6 bases and 4 bases, there was a span of 13 bases. This CDR3 comprises 13 residues. CDR1 is SGHRS, CDR2 YFSETQ, per germline. CDR3 DNA: TGCGCCAGCAAATCCACAGGGACAGAGACCCAGTACTTC. Encoded protein: CASKSTGTETQYF.

The V gene is TRBV30, the J gene TRBJ2-6, with D unresolved. The CDR3 runs 13 residues. The germline V gene encodes CDR1 GTSNPN and CDR2 SVGIG (reference sequence). With 4 bases removed from V and 0 bases from J, the gap between germline ends came to 4 bases. The CDR3 DNA reads as TGTGCCTGGAAGACCTCTGGGGCCAACGTCCTGACTTTC. Its protein is CAWKTSGANVLTF.

This clonotype was seen ten or more times. The chain has TRBV5-1 and TRBJ2-1; D is undetermined. The CDR3 totals 14 residues. Germline loops: CDR1 SGHRS, CDR2 YFSETQ. V lost 4 bases, J lost 0 bases, and 8 bases lay in between. Written as DNA, the CDR3 is TGCGCCAGCAGCCTGAGCCTCTCCTACAATGAGCAGTTCTTC. Its protein product is CASSLSLSYNEQFF.

The chain couples TRBV5-6 to TRBJ1-5; tentatively, D is TRBD1 (5 bases). Between the trimmed V and J ends, which lost 0 bases and 5 bases, there was a span of 12 bases. This CDR3 has 15 residues. Germline-derived CDR1 and CDR2 are SGHDT and YYEEEE. The DNA for the CDR3 is TGTGCCAGCAGCTTGGGCAGGGACCTTTATCAGCCCCAGCATTTT. Translated, it gives CASSLGRDLYQPQHF.

This clonotype has just a few counts. The J gene is TRBJ2-7, the V gene TRBV2; perhaps TRBD2 as D (5 bases). This CDR3 has 14 amino acids. Germline V lookup: CDR1 SNHLY, CDR2 FYNNEI. Trimming took off 4 bases at V and 0 bases at J, with 10 bases between the two ends. The CDR3 DNA sequence: TGTGCCAGCAGTGGGACGGAGGCCTCCTACGAGCAGTACTTC. As protein: CASSGTEASYEQYF.

This clonotype was counted at least ten times. The genes are TRBV19 and TRBJ2-7; a possible D gene is TRBD1 (6 bases). Germline CDR1 is LNHDA and CDR2 is SQIVND (reference sequence). The ends were cut back, 6 bases at V and 3 bases at J, with 18 bases in the middle. The CDR3 spans 15 residues. CDR3 protein: CASSMGHRSRYEQYF. CDR3 in DNA: TGTGCCAGTAGCATGGGACACCGCTCCCGCTACGAGCAGTACTTC.

This clonotype was found a few times. V and J are TRBV12-3 or TRBV12-4 and TRBJ2-6, with D uncertain. Trimming stripped 2 bases from V and 2 bases from J, with 4 bases between. The CDR3 runs 14 residues. This CDR3 is CASSLFAGANVLTF. CDR3 nucleotides: TGTGCCAGCAGTTTATTTGCTGGGGCCAACGTCCTGACTTTC.

This clonotype was detected only a few times. The chain carries TRBV20-1 and TRBJ2-5; no reliable D call. This CDR3 is built from 12 residues. With 6 bases removed from V and 2 bases from J, the gap between germline ends came to 10 bases. Germline-derived CDR1 and CDR2 are DFQATT and SNEGSKA (reference sequence). CDR3 sequence reads: CSASTRQETQYF. The CDR3 coding sequence is TGCAGTGCATCAACCCGACAAGAGACCCAGTACTTC.

There are many counts of this clonotype. J is TRBJ2-1 and V is TRBV12-3 or TRBV12-4; TRBD2 matches 12 bases. This CDR3 is 16 amino acids long. The V segment lost 6 bases and the J segment 7 bases; nucleotides outside the gene matches: 10. Here the CDR3 DNA reads TGTGCCAGCAGCCCGCGGACTAGCGGGATAGGGAATGAGCAGTTCTTC. Translation gives CASSPRTSGIGNEQFF.

The CDR3 here is CASSLDGASKATNEKLFF. The CDR3 DNA reads as TGCGCCAGCAGCTTGGATGGGGCGAGCAAGGCAACTAATGAAAAACTGTTTTTT. The rearrangement links TRBV5-1 to TRBJ1-4, with D perhaps matching TRBD1 (5 bases). V lost 0 bases and J 0 bases, leaving 15 bases between the germline ends. The CDR3 extends over 18 amino acids. Per germline, CDR1 SGHRS and CDR2 YFSETQ.

This clonotype was counted a few times. The V gene is TRBV29-1, the J gene TRBJ2-1; TRBD1 might be the D (5 bases). This CDR3 has 12 amino acids. Trimming pared 3 bases from V and 3 bases from J, leaving 6 bases between. Germline assignment: CDR1 SQVTM and CDR2 ANQGSEA. CDR3 in DNA: TGCAGCGTTGAGGACAACTACAATGAGCAGTTCTTC. Its protein product is CSVEDNYNEQFF.

The CDR3 DNA sequence: TGTGCCAGCAGCCTGACTACGTACAATGAGCAGTTCTTC. Translated: CASSLTTYNEQFF. This chain joins TRBV7-2 and TRBJ2-1; perhaps TRBD2 as D (5 bases). Trimming pared 5 bases from V and 4 bases from J, leaving 9 bases between. The CDR3 is made up of 13 amino acids. Germline lookup yields CDR1 SGHTA and CDR2 FQGNSA.

This chain joins TRBV4-3 and TRBJ2-1, with D possibly matching TRBD2 (6 bases). Trimming removed 2 bases from V and 7 bases from J, with 18 bases in between. Germline assignment: CDR1 LGHNA and CDR2 YSLEER. The CDR3 has 16 amino acids. The CDR3 region is CASSQHSGPPWNEQFF. CDR3 nucleotide sequence: TGCGCCAGCAGCCAACATAGCGGCCCTCCGTGGAATGAGCAGTTCTTC.

This clonotype was counted only a few times. This sequence joins TRBV27 and TRBJ2-1; D uncertain. The CDR3 sequence is 12 residues long. V lost 3 bases and J 5 bases, leaving 5 bases between the germline ends. CDR1 is MNHEY and CDR2 is SMNVEV in the germline V gene (reference sequence). CDR3 sequence: CASSFRDNEQFF. DNA of the CDR3: TGTGCCAGCAGTTTCCGGGACAATGAGCAGTTCTTC.

The rearrangement joins TRBV13 to TRBJ2-1, with 11 bases that match TRBD1. CDR3 length: 19 residues. The germline V gene encodes CDR1 PRHDT and CDR2 FYEKMQ (reference sequence). Trimming at V came to 4 bases and at J to 1 base, leaving 12 bases not matched to a gene. The DNA for the CDR3 is TGTGCCAGCAGCTCGGACAGGGGGCTAGCGGACATATCCTACAATGAGCAGTTCTTC. As protein: CASSSDRGLADISYNEQFF.